This TCR beta chain is drawn from a study of T-cell memory formation after mild COVID-19. Overall study findings and caveats: For contracting clones, CD4+ ones sat mainly in CM and EM, CD8+ in EMRA. Cross-reactive memory seemingly joined, as some responding clones were found in pre-infection memory. In second-wave clones peaking day 37, SARS-CoV-2 specificity remained unconfirmed.

V dropped 7 bases and J dropped 6 bases, with 18 bases sitting between them. The CDR3 consists of 15 residues. The germline gives CDR1 SGHAT, CDR2 FQNNGV. Turning to this clonotype: Its antigen is unknown.

Employing constant-segment primers, 5'RACE generated TCR alpha and TCR beta cDNA libraries bearing sample barcodes and UMIs. One entry per CDR3 protein, called by TCRdb with MiXCR from the 5' RACE reads. Here the sample spans 300,000 to 350,000 distinct CDR3 sequences, roughly an eighth being singletons. The V call is TRBV11-2, the J call TRBJ1-4; D may be TRBD1 (5 bases). Sample: PBMCs or a T cell subset sorted from them (not recorded which). The origin of this receptor is a man aged 18 to 29 who had mild COVID-19 (a few samples of this study predate the infection). Cell type and time point are not known. The CDR3, as DNA: TGTGCCAGCACCGCGGTCGGGGGAGGGGATGAAAAACTGTTTTTT. Translating gives CASTAVGGGDEKLFF.